This is a list of T cell receptor beta chains from one sample in a study of shared clonotypes between healthy human individuals. TCRdb's table, derived via immunoSEQ multiplex PCR, lists solely in-frame clones and lacks some. The table shows about a million clones, with 75% occurring only once. Sequencing used memory CD4+ T cells sorted from blood. The source of these receptors is a man aged 18 to 35 in good health. Both conserved end residues are part of each CDR3. Each record gives: clone size, V gene, J gene, D gene, CDR3 protein, CDR3 DNA. The D gene is left open where the match is weak. Not every row has a clone size; where given, it reads once, few, many or a size class.

>few|TRBV30|TRBJ1-4|.
CAWNYRMNEKLFF
TGTGCCTGGAATTACAGAATGAATGAAAAACTGTTTTTT
>.|TRBV18|TRBJ2-7|.
CASSQWSNEQYF
TGTGCCAGCTCCCAATGGTCGAACGAGCAGTACTTC
>.|TRBV5-6|TRBJ2-1|.
CASSLSFEQFF
TGTGCCAGCAGCCTTAGTTTTGAGCAGTTCTTC
>.|TRBV6-1|TRBJ2-1|.
CASSEINTYNEQFF
TGTGCCAGCAGTGAAATCAACACATACAATGAGCAGTTCTTC
>many|TRBV28|TRBJ1-2|TRBD1
CASSQGTGTYGYTF
TGTGCCAGCAGCCAAGGGACAGGGACCTATGGCTACACCTTC
>.|TRBV29-1|TRBJ2-7|.
CSARLDNRNDEQYF
TGCAGCGCTCGCTTGGACAACAGGAATGACGAGCAGTACTTC
>few|TRBV9|TRBJ1-1|TRBD1
CASSEGQRTEAFF
TGTGCCAGCAGCGAGGGACAGCGGACTGAAGCTTTCTTT
>.|TRBV28|TRBJ1-6|TRBD1
CASSAAGAPPVQGETVLHF
TGTGCCAGCAGTGCCGCCGGGGCGCCCCCTGTCCAGGGGGAGACAGTCCTCCACTTT
>.|TRBV10-2|TRBJ2-4|TRBD2
CASTLAGGKNIQYF
TGCGCCAGCACCCTAGCGGGGGGCAAAAACATTCAGTACTTC
>.|TRBV12-2|TRBJ2-7|.
CASRLTLYF
TGTGCAAGTCGCTTAACCCTGTACTTC
>.|TRBV7-2|TRBJ2-2|.
CASSLAEGAGELFF
TGTGCCAGCAGCTTAGCCGAAGGAGCCGGGGAGCTGTTTTTT
>few|TRBV2|TRBJ1-6|.
CASSPLYNSPLHF
TGTGCCAGCAGCCCCTTGTATAATTCACCCCTCCACTTT
>.|TRBV6-6|TRBJ1-5|.
CASSYSREGSQPQHF
TGTGCCAGCAGTTACTCCCGGGAAGGAAGCCAGCCCCAGCATTTT
>.|TRBV27|TRBJ2-1|TRBD2
CASSLRRGVSYNEQFF
TGTGCCAGCAGTTTAAGACGGGGGGTCTCCTACAATGAGCAGTTCTTC
>.|TRBV9|TRBJ2-7|TRBD1
CASSVYEGGKSEQYF
TGTGCCAGCAGCGTATATGAAGGGGGCAAGAGCGAGCAGTACTTC
>few|TRBV4-3|TRBJ2-5|.
CASSQADGGRETQYF
TGCGCCAGCAGCCAAGCTGACGGGGGGCGTGAGACCCAGTACTTC
>.|TRBV7-2|TRBJ2-3|.
CASSLAQGLLTDTQYF
TGTGCCAGCAGCTTGGCGCAAGGACTACTCACAGATACGCAGTATTTT
>.|TRBV19|TRBJ1-1|TRBD1
CASSIGQGVNTEAFF
TGTGCCAGTAGTATAGGACAGGGTGTGAACACTGAAGCTTTCTTT
>many|TRBV2|TRBJ2-1|TRBD2
CASSASGGGNNEQFF
TGTGCCAGCAGCGCCTCCGGCGGGGGGAACAATGAGCAGTTCTTC
>once|TRBV7-2|TRBJ1-1|TRBD1
CASSPTGWATEAFF
TGTGCCAGCAGCCCGACAGGGTGGGCCACTGAAGCTTTCTTT
>.|TRBV7-8|TRBJ2-7|TRBD1
CASSVQDRGIYEQYF
TGTGCCAGCAGCGTCCAAGACAGGGGGATCTACGAGCAGTACTTC
>.|TRBV28|TRBJ1-6|.
CASSLGGPPALSHHF
TGTGCCAGCAGTTTAGGGGGACCCCCGGCACTGTCTCACCACTTT
>.|TRBV5-1|TRBJ1-4|.
CASSRGWVSNEKLFF
TGCGCCAGCAGCCGGGGGTGGGTCTCTAATGAAAAACTGTTTTTT
>.|TRBV30|TRBJ2-3|TRBD1
CAWSSRTGVKSDTQYF
TGTGCCTGGTCTTCGAGGACAGGGGTTAAGTCAGATACGCAGTATTTT
>.|TRBV2|TRBJ2-5|.
CASKREETQYF
TGTGCCAGCAAACGTGAAGAGACCCAGTACTTC
>.|TRBV29-1|TRBJ2-5|.
CSVGDKETQYF
TGCAGCGTGGGGGACAAGGAGACCCAGTACTTC
>.|TRBV6-9|TRBJ1-5|.
CASSYGHRIFHQPQHF
TGTGCCAGCAGTTATGGTCACAGGATATTCCATCAGCCCCAGCATTTT
>.|TRBV6-5|TRBJ1-1|.
CASSYSRGVGTEAFF
TGTGCCAGCAGTTACTCTCGTGGGGTCGGGACTGAAGCTTTCTTT
>.|TRBV20-1|TRBJ2-5|.
CSARGEAQYF
TGCAGTGCTCGAGGAGAGGCCCAGTACTTC
>once|TRBV6-5|TRBJ1-6|.
CATGSGSYNSPLHF
TGTGCCACCGGCTCGGGGTCCTATAATTCACCCCTCCACTTT
>.|TRBV7-2|TRBJ2-1|TRBD2
CASSGRGLAGGESYNEQFF
TGTGCCAGCAGCGGAAGGGGACTAGCGGGAGGGGAATCCTACAATGAGCAGTTCTTC
>.|TRBV5-1|TRBJ2-5|.
CASIPQGGASETQYF
TGCGCCAGCATCCCTCAGGGGGGGGCTTCAGAGACCCAGTACTTC
>.|TRBV21-1|TRBJ1-4|.
CASSKVGQGVTNEKLFF
TGTGCCAGCAGCAAAGTAGGACAGGGAGTCACTAATGAAAAACTGTTTTTT
>.|TRBV15|TRBJ2-1|.
CATSRDSGTEQFF
TGTGCCACCAGCAGAGATAGTGGGACTGAGCAGTTCTTC
>.|TRBV29-1|TRBJ2-7|.
CSVESQGSSYEQYF
TGCAGCGTTGAAAGCCAGGGGAGCTCCTACGAGCAGTACTTC
>.|TRBV6-1|TRBJ1-6|.
CASTPYSPLHF
TGTGCCAGCACCCCATATTCACCCCTCCACTTT
>.|TRBV18|TRBJ2-7|.
CASSPTAGYEQYF
TGTGCCAGCTCACCGACTGCGGGTTACGAGCAGTACTTC
>few|TRBV6-5|TRBJ1-3|.
CASSRGRGSGNTIYF
TGTGCCAGCAGCCGGGGACGGGGCTCTGGAAACACCATATATTTT
>.|TRBV30|TRBJ2-5|.
CAGTHMETQYF
TGTGCCGGGACCCACATGGAGACCCAGTACTTC
>.|TRBV2|TRBJ1-6|TRBD1
CASSLKGTGNSPLHF
TGTGCCAGCAGCCTTAAGGGGACAGGTAATTCACCCCTCCACTTT
>.|TRBV23-1|TRBJ2-7|.
CATPGATSYEQYF
TGCGCCACCCCCGGGGCCACATCCTACGAGCAGTACTTC
>.|TRBV7-9|TRBJ1-4|TRBD1
CASSLGGGGEKLFF
TGTGCCAGCAGCCTGGGAGGGGGCGGTGAAAAACTGTTTTTT
>.|TRBV6-5|TRBJ1-1|.
CASSLTGFTEAFF
TGTGCCAGCAGCCTAACAGGGTTCACTGAAGCTTTCTTT
>.|TRBV19|TRBJ1-6|.
CASRSRDSQSPLHF
TGTGCCAGCCGTTCTCGGGACTCACAATCACCCCTCCACTTT
>.|TRBV9|TRBJ2-3|.
CASSPGVSGSTDTQYF
TGTGCCAGCAGCCCGGGGGTCAGCGGTAGCACAGATACGCAGTATTTT
>.|TRBV6-6|TRBJ2-5|.
CASSYREAQYF
TGTGCCAGCAGTTACCGCGAGGCCCAGTACTTC
>.|TRBV15|TRBJ1-3|.
CATSDPQENTIYF
TGTGCCACCAGCGACCCCCAAGAAAACACCATATATTTT
>.|TRBV18|TRBJ2-2|.
CASSLINSDTGELFF
TGTGCCAGCTCACTAATTAATTCGGACACCGGGGAGCTGTTTTTT
>many|TRBV5-1|TRBJ1-1|.
CASKQEGRDTEAFF
TGCGCCAGCAAACAGGAGGGCAGGGACACTGAAGCTTTCTTT
>.|TRBV5-6|TRBJ1-2|.
CASSSLVQNGYTF
TGTGCCAGCAGCTCCCTCGTACAAAATGGCTACACCTTC
>.|TRBV11-3|TRBJ2-6|.
CASSFGEAGANVLTF
TGTGCCAGCAGCTTCGGTGAGGCTGGGGCCAACGTCCTGACTTTC
>.|TRBV29-1|TRBJ2-2|.
CSVDRGGTGELFF
TGCAGCGTTGACAGAGGGGGAACCGGGGAGCTGTTTTTT
>.|TRBV30|TRBJ2-2|TRBD1
CAWSTGGYNTGELFF
TGTGCCTGGAGCACAGGGGGCTATAACACCGGGGAGCTGTTTTTT
>.|TRBV27|TRBJ2-1|.
CASTRTPSHEQFF
TGTGCCAGCACCCGAACCCCTAGTCATGAGCAGTTCTTC